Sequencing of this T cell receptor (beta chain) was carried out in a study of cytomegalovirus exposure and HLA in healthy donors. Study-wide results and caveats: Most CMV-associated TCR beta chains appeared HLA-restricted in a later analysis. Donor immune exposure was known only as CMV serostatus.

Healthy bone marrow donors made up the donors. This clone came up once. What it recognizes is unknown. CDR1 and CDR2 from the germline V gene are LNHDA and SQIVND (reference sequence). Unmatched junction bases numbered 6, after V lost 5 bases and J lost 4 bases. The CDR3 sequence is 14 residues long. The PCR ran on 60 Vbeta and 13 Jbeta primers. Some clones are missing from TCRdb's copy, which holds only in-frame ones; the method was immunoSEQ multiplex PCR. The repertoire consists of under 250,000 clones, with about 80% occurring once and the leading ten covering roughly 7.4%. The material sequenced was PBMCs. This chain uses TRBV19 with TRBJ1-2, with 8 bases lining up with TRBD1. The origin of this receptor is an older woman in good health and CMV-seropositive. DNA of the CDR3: TGTGCCAGTAGTCCGGGACAGGCCCTCTATGGCTACACCTTC. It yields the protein CASSPGQALYGYTF.